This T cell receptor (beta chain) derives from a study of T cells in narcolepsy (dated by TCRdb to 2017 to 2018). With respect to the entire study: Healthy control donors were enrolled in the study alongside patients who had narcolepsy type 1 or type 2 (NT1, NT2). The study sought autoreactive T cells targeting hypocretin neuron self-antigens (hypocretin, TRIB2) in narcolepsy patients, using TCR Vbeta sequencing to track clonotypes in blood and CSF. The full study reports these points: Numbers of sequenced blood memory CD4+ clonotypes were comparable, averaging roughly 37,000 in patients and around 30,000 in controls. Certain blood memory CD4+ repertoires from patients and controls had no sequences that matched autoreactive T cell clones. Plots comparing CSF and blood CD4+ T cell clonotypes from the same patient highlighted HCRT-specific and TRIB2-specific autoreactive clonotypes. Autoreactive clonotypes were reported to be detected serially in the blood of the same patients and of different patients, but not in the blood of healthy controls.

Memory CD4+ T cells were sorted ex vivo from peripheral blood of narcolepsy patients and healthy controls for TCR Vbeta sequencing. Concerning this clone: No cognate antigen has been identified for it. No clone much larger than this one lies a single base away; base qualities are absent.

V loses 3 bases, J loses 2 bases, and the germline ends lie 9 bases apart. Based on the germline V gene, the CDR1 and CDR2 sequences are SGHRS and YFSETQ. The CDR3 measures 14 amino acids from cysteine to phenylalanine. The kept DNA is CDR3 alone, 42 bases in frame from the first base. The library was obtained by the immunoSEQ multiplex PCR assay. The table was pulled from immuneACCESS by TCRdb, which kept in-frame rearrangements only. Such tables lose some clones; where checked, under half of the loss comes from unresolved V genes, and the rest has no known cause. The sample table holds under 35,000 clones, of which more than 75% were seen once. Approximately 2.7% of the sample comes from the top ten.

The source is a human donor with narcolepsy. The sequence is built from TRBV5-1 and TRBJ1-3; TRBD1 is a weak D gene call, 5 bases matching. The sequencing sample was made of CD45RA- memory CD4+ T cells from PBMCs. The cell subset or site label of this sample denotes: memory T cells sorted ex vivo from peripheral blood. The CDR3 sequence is CASSSGGTGNTIYF. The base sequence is TGCGCCAGCAGCTCCGGGGGAACTGGAAACACCATATATTTT.